This T cell receptor beta chain is drawn from a study of blood T cell repertoires in COVID-19. V lost 4 bases, J lost 5 bases, and 8 bases lay in between. This CDR3 has 12 amino acids. Germline CDR1 is MGHDK and CDR2 is SYGVNS. The protocol was immunoSEQ multiplex PCR, while the TCRdb copy is restricted to in-frame clones and leaves out a portion. The repertoire consists of some 250,000 clones, with under 85% occurring once and the leading ten covering around 2%. Sequenced sample: peripheral blood. This clonotype originated in a man aged 25 to 40 who had recovered from COVID-19. The chain joins TRBV25-1 to TRBJ1-2, with D uncertain. The chain's CDR3 is CASSGELYGYTF. The CDR3 coding sequence is TGTGCCAGCAGTGGGGAGCTATATGGCTACACCTTC.